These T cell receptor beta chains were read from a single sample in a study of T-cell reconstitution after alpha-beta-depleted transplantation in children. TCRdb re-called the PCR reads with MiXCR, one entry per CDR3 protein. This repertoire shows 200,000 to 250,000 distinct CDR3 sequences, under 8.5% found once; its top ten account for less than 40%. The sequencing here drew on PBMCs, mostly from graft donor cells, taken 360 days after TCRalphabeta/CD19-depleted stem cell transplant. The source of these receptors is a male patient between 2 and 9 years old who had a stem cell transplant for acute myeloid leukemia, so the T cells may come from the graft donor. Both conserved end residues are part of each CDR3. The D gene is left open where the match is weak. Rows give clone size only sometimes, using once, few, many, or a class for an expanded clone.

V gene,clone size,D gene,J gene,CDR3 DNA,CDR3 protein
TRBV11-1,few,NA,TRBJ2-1,TGTGCCAGCAGCCTCGACAGGTCGGAGCAGTTCTTC,CASSLDRSEQFF
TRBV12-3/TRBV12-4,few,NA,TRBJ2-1,TGTGCCAGCAGTTTGGCCCGGAGGGATGAGCAGTTCTTC,CASSLARRDEQFF
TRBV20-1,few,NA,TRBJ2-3,TGCAGTGCAGGACTGTTATCCCGGGCAGATACGCAGTATTTT,CSAGLLSRADTQYF
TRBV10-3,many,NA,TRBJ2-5,TGTGCCATCAGTGCCTCACTAGCAGGAGGTCCAGAGACCCAGTACTTC,CAISASLAGGPETQYF
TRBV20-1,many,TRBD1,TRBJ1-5,TGCAGTGCTCCGGGACAGGGGAACAATCAGCCCCAGCATTTT,CSAPGQGNNQPQHF
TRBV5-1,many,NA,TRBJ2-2,TGCGCCAGCAGCCCCAAGGGGAACACCGGGGAGCTGTTTTTT,CASSPKGNTGELFF
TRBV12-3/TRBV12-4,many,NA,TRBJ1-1,TGTGCCAGCAGTACCCTGGAGAACACTGAAGCTTTCTTT,CASSTLENTEAFF
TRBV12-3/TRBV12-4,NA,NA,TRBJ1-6,TGTGCCAGCAGTTTACGGGGTCCCCCAGCCTTTAATTCACCCCTCCACTTT,CASSLRGPPAFNSPLHF
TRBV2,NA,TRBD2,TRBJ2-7,TGTGCCAGCATTGTAGCGGGAGTCTCCTACGAGCAGTACTTC,CASIVAGVSYEQYF
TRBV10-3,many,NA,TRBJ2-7,TGTGCCATCAGTGACGGGAGCTCCTACGAGCAGTACTTC,CAISDGSSYEQYF
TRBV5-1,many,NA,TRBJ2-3,TGCGCCAGCAGCTTGGAGGACGGTAGCACAGATACGCAGTATTTT,CASSLEDGSTDTQYF
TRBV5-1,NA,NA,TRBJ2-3,TGCGCCAGCAGCTTGGACTACAGGACTAGCACAGATACGCAGTATTTT,CASSLDYRTSTDTQYF
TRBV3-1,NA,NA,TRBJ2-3,TGTGCCAGCTCCGACAGACAGTTGGATACGCAGTATTTT,CASSDRQLDTQYF
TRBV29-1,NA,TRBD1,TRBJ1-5,TGCAGCCCACGGACAGGGAAATATCCCAATCAGCCCCAGCATTTT,CSPRTGKYPNQPQHF